The next 4 T cell receptor beta chains were all read from a single sample in a study of blood T cell repertoires in COVID-19 (dated by TCRdb to 2019 to 2021). Receptor amplification or capture employed the immunoSEQ multiplex PCR assay. Entries here come from immuneACCESS through TCRdb and include only in-frame sequences with V and J called. Some clones fail to appear in such tables; in the studies checked, an unresolved V gene covers under half of the shortfall, and the cause of the remainder is unknown. In all, the sample holds about 210,000 clones, and 75% to 90% of those were seen once. Clones ranked in the top ten supply about 5% of the sample. Material for sequencing was peripheral blood. These receptors all come from a woman aged 35 to 49 with acute or convalescent COVID-19.

The chain couples TRBV9 to TRBJ2-1; D call uncertain. This CDR3 region has 15 residues. Germline CDR1 SGDLS, CDR2 YYNGEE. V lost 0 bases to trimming and J lost 0 bases, with 7 bases between them. This chain's CDR3 is CASSVDLSSYNEQFF. DNA for the CDR3: TGTGCCAGCAGCGTAGATCTAAGCTCCTACAATGAGCAGTTCTTC.

This sequence joins TRBV20-1 and TRBJ1-2; 10 bases agree with TRBD1. Germline assignment: CDR1 DFQATT and CDR2 SNEGSKA (reference sequence). The CDR3 runs to 13 residues. V trimming: 3 bases; J trimming: 7 bases; junction bases outside the gene matches: 5. CDR3 in amino acids: CSASDDRGPGYTF. CDR3 sequence (DNA): TGCAGTGCTAGTGACGACAGGGGGCCTGGCTACACCTTC.

This chain links TRBV7-8 with TRBJ2-1; 8 nucleotides align to TRBD2. Germline V lookup: CDR1 SGHVS, CDR2 FQNEAQ. CDR3 length: 17 amino acids. V was clipped by 5 bases and J by 7 bases; unmatched bases: 16. The CDR3 nucleotides read TGTGCCAGCAGCCAGAGCGGGACTAGATTTTGGGGGAATGAGCAGTTCTTC. Its translation is CASSQSGTRFWGNEQFF.

This clone was found once. The chain has TRBV27 and TRBJ1-1, with 9 bases matching TRBD1. Germline CDR1 and CDR2: MNHEY and SMNVEV (reference sequence). CDR3 length: 15 residues. V trimming: 6 bases; J trimming: 6 bases; junction bases outside the gene matches: 11. This CDR3 reads CASRHTGTGLSEAFF. The CDR3 DNA sequence: TGTGCCAGCAGACATACCGGGACAGGGTTATCTGAAGCTTTCTTT.